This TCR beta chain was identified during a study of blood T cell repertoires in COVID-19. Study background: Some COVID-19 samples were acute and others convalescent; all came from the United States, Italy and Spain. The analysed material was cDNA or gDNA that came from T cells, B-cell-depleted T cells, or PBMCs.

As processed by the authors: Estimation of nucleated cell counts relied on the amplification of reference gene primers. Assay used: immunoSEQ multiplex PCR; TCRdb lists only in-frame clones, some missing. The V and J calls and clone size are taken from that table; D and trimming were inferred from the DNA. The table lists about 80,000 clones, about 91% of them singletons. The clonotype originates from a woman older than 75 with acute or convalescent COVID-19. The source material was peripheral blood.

The CDR3 spells CASSLVASAAYNEQFF. CDR3 bases: TGTGCCAGCAGCTTAGTGGCTAGCGCTGCCTACAATGAGCAGTTCTTC. The chain links TRBV7-9 to TRBJ2-1, with a weak D call TRBD2 (6 bases). This CDR3 is 16 amino acids long. The V gene lost 1 base and the J gene lost 2 bases, with 12 bases spanning the gap. Germline V gene lookup returns CDR1 SEHNR and CDR2 FQNEAQ (reference sequence).